This entry features one T cell receptor beta chain sequence. Its antigen is currently unknown. This sample is part of a study of T-cell reconstitution after alpha-beta-depleted transplantation in children. The TCRbeta library incorporated unique molecular identifiers. Via MiXCR, TCRdb re-called the PCR reads, giving one row per CDR3 protein. The sample shows 250,000 to 350,000 distinct CDR3 sequences, approximately 20% of them seen only once. The germline V gene has CDR1 SGHRS and CDR2 YFSETQ. The CDR3 contains 16 residues. V trimming: 4 bases; J trimming: 2 bases; junction bases outside the gene matches: 9. General observations from the study: Newly made T cells mostly supplied T-cell counts and diversity one year after transplant. Surviving recipient T cells and thymic progenitors produced the high day-60 TCRbeta diversity seen in some patients. It was reported that alpha-beta T cells came from several hundred expanded graft clones (about two months after transplant).

This chain uses TRBV5-1 with TRBJ2-3; 8 bases are shared with TRBD2. The sequenced sample was PBMCs, mostly from graft donor cells, obtained 180 days after TCRalphabeta/CD19-depleted stem cell transplant. The TCR sequence derives from a male patient younger than 18 who had a stem cell transplant for acute lymphoblastic leukemia, so the T cells may come from the graft donor. CDR3 region: CASSNGLAAITDTQYF. As DNA, the CDR3 is TGCGCCAGCAGCAATGGACTAGCAGCTATCACAGATACGCAGTATTTT.